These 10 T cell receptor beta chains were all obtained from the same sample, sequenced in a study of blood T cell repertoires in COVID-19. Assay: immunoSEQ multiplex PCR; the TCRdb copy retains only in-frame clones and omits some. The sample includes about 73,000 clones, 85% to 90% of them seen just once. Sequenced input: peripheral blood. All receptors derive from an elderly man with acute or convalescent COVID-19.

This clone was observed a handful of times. The CDR3 DNA sequence: TGTGCTAGTGGTTTGCCCTCCAGCGGCAGCTCTGGAAACACCATATATTTT. Translation gives CASGLPSSGSSGNTIYF. The V and J genes are TRBV12-5 and TRBJ1-3; no definite D call. The V end was cut by 2 bases, the J end by 0 bases, with 14 bases between. The CDR3 is 17 amino acids. Germline V gene lookup returns CDR1 LGHNT and CDR2 FRNRAP.

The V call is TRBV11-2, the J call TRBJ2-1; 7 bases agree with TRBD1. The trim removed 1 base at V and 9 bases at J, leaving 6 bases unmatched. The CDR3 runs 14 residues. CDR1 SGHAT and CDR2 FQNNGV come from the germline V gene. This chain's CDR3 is CASSLADRAGEQFF. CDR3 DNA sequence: TGTGCCAGCAGCTTAGCTGACAGGGCGGGTGAGCAGTTCTTC.

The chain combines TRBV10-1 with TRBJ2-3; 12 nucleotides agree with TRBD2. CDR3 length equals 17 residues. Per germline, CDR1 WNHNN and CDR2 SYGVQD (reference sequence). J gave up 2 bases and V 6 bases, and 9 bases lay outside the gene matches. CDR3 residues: CASRCWLAGGTTDTQYF. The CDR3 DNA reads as TGCGCCAGCAGATGCTGGCTAGCGGGGGGGACCACAGATACGCAGTATTTT.

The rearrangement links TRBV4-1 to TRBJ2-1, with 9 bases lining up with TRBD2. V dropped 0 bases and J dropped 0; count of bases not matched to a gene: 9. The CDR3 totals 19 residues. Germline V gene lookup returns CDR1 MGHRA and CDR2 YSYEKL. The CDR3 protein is CASSQDGGSSGNSYNEQFF. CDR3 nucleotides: TGCGCCAGCAGCCAAGATGGAGGGTCTAGCGGGAACTCCTACAATGAGCAGTTCTTC.

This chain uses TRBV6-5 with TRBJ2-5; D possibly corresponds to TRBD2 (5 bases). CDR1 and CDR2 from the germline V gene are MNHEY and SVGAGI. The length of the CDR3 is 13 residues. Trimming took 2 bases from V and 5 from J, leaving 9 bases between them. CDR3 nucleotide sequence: TGTGCCAGCAGTTACCCGGGGTTGGAGACCCAGTACTTC. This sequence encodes CASSYPGLETQYF.

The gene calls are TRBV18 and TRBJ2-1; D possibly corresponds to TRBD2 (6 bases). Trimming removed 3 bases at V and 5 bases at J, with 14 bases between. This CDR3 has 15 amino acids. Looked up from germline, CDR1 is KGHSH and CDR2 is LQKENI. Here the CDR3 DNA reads TGTGCCAGCTCACCTCCGGGACTCCTTGACAATGAGCAGTTCTTC. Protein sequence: CASSPPGLLDNEQFF. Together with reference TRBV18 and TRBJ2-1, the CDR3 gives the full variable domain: NAGVMQNPRHLVRRRGQEARLRCSPMKGHSHVYWYRQLPEEGLKFMVYLQKENIIDESGMPKERFSAEFPKEGPSILRIQQVVRGDSAAYFCASSPPGLLDNEQFFGPGTRLTVL.

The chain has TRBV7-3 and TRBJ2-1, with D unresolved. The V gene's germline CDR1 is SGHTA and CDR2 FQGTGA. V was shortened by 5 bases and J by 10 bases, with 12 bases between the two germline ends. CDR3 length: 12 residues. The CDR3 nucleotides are TGTGCCAGCAGCCCCCGCGGCGGAGAGCAGTTCTTC. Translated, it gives CASSPRGGEQFF.

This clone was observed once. CDR3 region: CASKQGLAEAFF. The CDR3 DNA sequence: TGCGCCAGCAAGCAGGGGCTGGCTGAAGCTTTCTTT. The chain carries TRBV10-2 and TRBJ1-1; possible D gene TRBD1, 6 bases. This CDR3 is 12 amino acids long. Germline V gene data show CDR1 as WSHSY and CDR2 as SAAADI. V dropped 7 bases and J dropped 6 bases, with 12 bases sitting between them.

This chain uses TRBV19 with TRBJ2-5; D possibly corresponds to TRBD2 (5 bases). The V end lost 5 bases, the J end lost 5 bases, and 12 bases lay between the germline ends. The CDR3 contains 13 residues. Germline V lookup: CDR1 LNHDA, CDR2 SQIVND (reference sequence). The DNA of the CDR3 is TGTGCCAGTAGTGGTCGACTAAGGGAGACCCAGTACTTC. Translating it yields CASSGRLRETQYF.

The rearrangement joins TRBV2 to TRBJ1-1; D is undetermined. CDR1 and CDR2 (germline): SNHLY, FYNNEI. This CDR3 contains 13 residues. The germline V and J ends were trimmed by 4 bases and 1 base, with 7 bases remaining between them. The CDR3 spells CASSAQQNTEAFF. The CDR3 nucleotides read TGTGCCAGCAGTGCCCAACAGAACACTGAAGCTTTCTTT.